One sample yielded the 17 T cell receptor beta chains listed below, sequenced in a study of post-analysis software for immune sequencing data. Study-wide results and limits: The five TRBV segments detected at higher frequency in patients than in controls included TRBV5-6, TRBV5-1 and TRBV20-1.

Every TCR beta cDNA library bore unique molecular identifiers. TCRdb reanalysed the PCR reads using MiXCR and keeps one entry per CDR3 protein. The table records about 770,000 distinct CDR3 sequences, 46% of them present only once. Which antigens these TCRs recognize remains unknown. The sample comprised blood. These receptor sequences come from a girl between 5 and 17 years old with multiple sclerosis.

This clonotype turned up a few times. CDR3 region: CSARDPSGKADIQYF. The CDR3 DNA is TGCAGTGCTAGAGATCCTAGCGGGAAAGCGGACATTCAGTACTTC. The chain links TRBV20-1 to TRBJ2-4, with TRBD2 identical over 9 bases. Germline assignment: CDR1 DFQATT and CDR2 SNEGSKA (reference sequence). The CDR3 loop spans 15 amino acids. Trimming took 0 bases from V and 8 from J; bases not matched to a gene: 8.

The table lists this clonotype with a few counts. This chain links TRBV7-9 with TRBJ1-4; D ambiguous. The CDR3 spans 13 residues. The V and J ends lost 5 bases and 1 base respectively, with 5 bases between them. Germline CDR1 is SEHNR and CDR2 is FQNEAQ (reference sequence). CDR3 amino acids: CASSGETNEKLFF. CDR3 nucleotides: TGTGCCAGCAGCGGTGAAACTAATGAAAAACTGTTTTTT.

The J gene is TRBJ1-5, the V gene TRBV7-3; no definite D call. The CDR3 totals 13 residues. The germline gives CDR1 SGHTA, CDR2 FQGTGA. V dropped 5 bases and J dropped 5 bases, with 10 bases sitting between them. Written as DNA, the CDR3 is TGTGCCAGCAGCCGGACGAAGGATCAGCCCCAGCATTTT. This encodes CASSRTKDQPQHF.

This chain connects TRBV27 to TRBJ2-5; TRBD1 matches 10 bases. The CDR3 runs 18 residues. CDR1 is MNHEY and CDR2 is SMNVEV in the germline V gene (reference sequence). Trimming removed 0 bases from V and 5 bases from J; junction bases left unmatched: 12. Written as DNA, the CDR3 is TGTGCCAGCAGTTTATCTTATCCCACGGGGGACAGGGGTGAGACCCAGTACTTC. The encoded protein is CASSLSYPTGDRGETQYF.

This clonotype has a handful of counts. V is TRBV15 and J is TRBJ2-7, with D tentatively TRBD1 (5 bases). CDR1 is LNHNV and CDR2 is YYDKDF in the germline V gene (reference sequence). The CDR3 is 15 residues long. V was clipped by 0 bases and J by 3 bases, with 12 bases between them. CDR3: CATSRDPSQVYEQYF. The DNA for the CDR3 is TGTGCCACCAGCAGAGACCCCTCACAGGTCTACGAGCAGTACTTC.

The chain has TRBV7-9 and TRBJ2-7; D is unresolved. V lost 4 bases to trimming and J lost 2 bases, with 12 bases between them. The CDR3 length is 14 residues. Germline CDR1 SEHNR, CDR2 FQNEAQ (reference sequence). The chain's CDR3 is CASSSPGRPYEQYF. The DNA for the CDR3 is TGTGCCAGCAGCTCCCCCGGCAGACCCTACGAGCAGTACTTC.

The genes are TRBV10-3 and TRBJ2-6; D may be TRBD1 (5 bases). CDR1 is ENHRY and CDR2 is SYGVKD in the germline V gene. The CDR3 loop spans 17 amino acids. The V end lost 5 bases, the J end lost 0 bases, and 14 bases lay between the germline ends. The CDR3 here is CAISSHRNLSGANVLTF. CDR3 DNA: TGTGCCATCAGTTCACACAGGAACCTCTCTGGGGCCAACGTCCTGACTTTC.

Comment on this clonotype: Possible read error: a much larger clone is one base away. The chain links TRBV6-6 to TRBJ2-5; D might be TRBD1 (5 bases). Looked up from germline, CDR1 is MNHNY and CDR2 is SVGAGI (reference sequence). The CDR3 sequence is 10 residues long. The CDR3: CASGQGTQYF. DNA of the CDR3: TGTGCCAGCGGACAAGGGACCCAGTACTTC.

The chain joins TRBV24-1 to TRBJ2-2, with D unclear. CDR1 is KGHDR, CDR2 SFDVKD, per germline. The CDR3 loop spans 15 amino acids. V lost 5 bases, J lost 2 bases, and 11 bases lay in between. CDR3 bases: TGTGCCACCAGTGGTGCTAGGAGAAACACCGGGGAGCTGTTTTTT. Protein: CATSGARRNTGELFF.

The chain joins TRBV12-3 or TRBV12-4 to TRBJ2-1; TRBD1 aligns across 8 bases. Trimming took 6 bases from V and 6 from J; bases not matched to a gene: 7. The CDR3 has 14 residues. CDR3 residues: CASRGTGGSNEQFF. The DNA of the CDR3 is TGTGCCAGCAGGGGGACAGGAGGTTCCAATGAGCAGTTCTTC.

The chain recombines TRBV10-1 with TRBJ2-3; 7 bases are shared with TRBD1. This CDR3 is built from 13 residues. With V trimmed by 5 bases and J by 4 bases, 3 bases remained unmatched. CDR1 WNHNN and CDR2 SYGVQD come from the germline V gene (reference sequence). CDR3 DNA sequence: TGCGCCAGCAGTAACAGGGGAGCAGATACGCAGTATTTT. Amino acid sequence: CASSNRGADTQYF.

This clonotype was seen more than once but under ten times. The V and J genes are TRBV9 and TRBJ1-2, with 9 nucleotides matching TRBD1. In germline, CDR1 is SGDLS, CDR2 YYNGEE. This CDR3 has 15 residues. Unmatched junction bases numbered 7, after V lost 6 bases and J lost 1 base. In DNA, the CDR3 is TGTGCCAGCACACAGGGGGCGGTTGATAACTATGGCTACACCTTC. Protein: CASTQGAVDNYGYTF.

About this clonotype: One end of the junction fails to match germline, which may point to a read error. The rearrangement uses TRBV18 and TRBJ2-1, with D possibly being TRBD2 (6 bases). Germline-derived CDR1 and CDR2 are KGHSH and LQKENI. The length of the CDR3 is 14 residues. CDR3 amino acids: CVSSPLAVYNEQFF. The CDR3 nucleotides read TGTGTCAGCTCACCACTAGCTGTATACAATGAGCAGTTCTTC.

This clonotype came up a few times. The chain employs TRBV29-1 and TRBJ2-3; D is uncertain. The CDR3 sequence is 11 residues long. V gave up 3 bases and J gave up 2 bases, with 3 bases separating them. Germline V lookup: CDR1 SQVTM, CDR2 ANQGSEA. The CDR3: CSVDATDTQYF. CDR3 DNA: TGCAGCGTTGACGCCACAGATACGCAGTATTTT.

The chain employs TRBV6-2 or TRBV6-3 and TRBJ2-4, with 12 bases matching TRBD2. Near its end, the DNA agrees better with TRBJ2-7, so the J call may be wrong. The CDR3 spans 16 residues. Germline V lookup: CDR1 MNHEY, CDR2 SVGEGT. The CDR3 coding sequence is TGTGCCAGCAGTTACTCGACTAGCGGGAGACACTACGAGCAGTACTTC. Amino acids: CASSYSTSGRHYEQYF.

This clonotype was detected only a few times. The rearrangement uses TRBV7-9 and TRBJ2-5; D gene uncertain. This CDR3 is built from 14 residues. Deletions cut 5 bases from V and 2 bases from J, with 12 bases between. The germline gives CDR1 SEHNR, CDR2 FQNEAQ (reference sequence). CDR3 sequence reads: CASSGEEAQETQYF. The CDR3 DNA follows: TGTGCCAGCAGCGGAGAGGAAGCACAAGAGACCCAGTACTTC.

This clonotype showed up just a few times. The chain joins TRBV5-1 to TRBJ2-7; 8 nucleotides match TRBD1. The CDR3 runs to 16 residues. CDR1 SGHRS and CDR2 YFSETQ come from the germline V gene. V gave up 3 bases and J gave up 2 bases; unmatched junction bases: 10. The DNA of the CDR3 is TGCGCCAGCAGCTCTTCACCGGGACAGGCTGCCTACGAGCAGTACTTC. Protein product: CASSSSPGQAAYEQYF.